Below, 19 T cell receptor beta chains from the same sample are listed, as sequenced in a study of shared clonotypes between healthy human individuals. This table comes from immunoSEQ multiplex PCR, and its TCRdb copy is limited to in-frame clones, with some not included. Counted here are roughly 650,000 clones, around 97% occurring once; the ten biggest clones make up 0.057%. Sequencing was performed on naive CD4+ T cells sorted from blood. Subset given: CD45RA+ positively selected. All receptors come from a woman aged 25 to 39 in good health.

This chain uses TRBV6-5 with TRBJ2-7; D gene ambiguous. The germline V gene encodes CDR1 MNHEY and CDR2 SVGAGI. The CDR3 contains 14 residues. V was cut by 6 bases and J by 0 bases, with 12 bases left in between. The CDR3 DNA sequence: TGTGCCAGCAGATGGGAAGCCAGCTCCTACGAGCAGTACTTC. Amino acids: CASRWEASSYEQYF.

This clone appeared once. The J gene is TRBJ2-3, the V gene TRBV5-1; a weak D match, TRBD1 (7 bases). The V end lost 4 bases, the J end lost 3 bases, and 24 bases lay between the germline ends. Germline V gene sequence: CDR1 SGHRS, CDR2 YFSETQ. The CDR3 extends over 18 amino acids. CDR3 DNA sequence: TGCGCCAGCAGCCTAATTTTGGGTGGCGGGGACAGAACAGATACGCAGTATTTT. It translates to CASSLILGGGDRTDTQYF. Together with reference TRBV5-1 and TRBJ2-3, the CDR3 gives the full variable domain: KAGVTQTPRYLIKTRGQQVTLSCSPISGHRSVSWYQQTPGQGLQFLFEYFSETQRNKGNFPGRFSGRQFSNSRSEMNVSTLELGDSALYLCASSLILGGGDRTDTQYFGPGTRLTVL.

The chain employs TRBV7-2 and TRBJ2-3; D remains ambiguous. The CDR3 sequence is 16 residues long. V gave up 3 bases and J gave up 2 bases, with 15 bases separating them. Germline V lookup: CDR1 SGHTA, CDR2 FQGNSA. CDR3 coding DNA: TGTGCCAGCAGCTTGAGTCCCGCCCAACTCACAGATACGCAGTATTTT. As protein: CASSLSPAQLTDTQYF.

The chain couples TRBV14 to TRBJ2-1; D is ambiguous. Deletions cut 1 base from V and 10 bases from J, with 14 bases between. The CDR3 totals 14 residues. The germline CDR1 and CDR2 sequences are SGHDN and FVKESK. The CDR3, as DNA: TGTGCCAGCAGCCAAGTGGAATGGGGTATGGAGCAGTTCTTC. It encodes CASSQVEWGMEQFF.

The DNA for the CDR3 is TGTGCCAGCAGTTTATTTTCCGGGCGGACTGAAGCTTTCTTT. Its protein product is CASSLFSGRTEAFF. This chain uses TRBV28 with TRBJ1-1; no clear D gene. This CDR3 has 14 amino acids. The ends were cut back, 1 base at V and 5 bases at J, with 11 bases in the middle. Germline V gene data show CDR1 as MDHEN and CDR2 as SYDVKM. The variable domain in full, completed from reference TRBV28 and TRBJ1-1, reads DVKVTQSSRYLVKRTGEKVFLECVQDMDHENMFWYRQDPGLGLRLIYFSYDVKMKEKGDIPEGYSVSREKKERFSLILESASTNQTSMYLCASSLFSGRTEAFFGQGTRLTVV.

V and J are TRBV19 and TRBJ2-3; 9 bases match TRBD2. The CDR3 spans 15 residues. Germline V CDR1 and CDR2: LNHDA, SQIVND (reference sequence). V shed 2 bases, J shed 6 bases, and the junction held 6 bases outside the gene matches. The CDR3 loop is CASSIQAGGPDTQYF. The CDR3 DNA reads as TGTGCCAGTAGTATACAAGCGGGAGGTCCGGATACGCAGTATTTT.

CDR3 nucleotide sequence: TGTGCCAGCAGCAAAGCGCTCAGAGAAGAAAAACTGTTTTTT. Translating it yields CASSKALREEKLFF. The V call is TRBV21-1, the J call TRBJ1-4. TRBV21-1 is shown as a pseudogene. This CDR3 has 14 residues.

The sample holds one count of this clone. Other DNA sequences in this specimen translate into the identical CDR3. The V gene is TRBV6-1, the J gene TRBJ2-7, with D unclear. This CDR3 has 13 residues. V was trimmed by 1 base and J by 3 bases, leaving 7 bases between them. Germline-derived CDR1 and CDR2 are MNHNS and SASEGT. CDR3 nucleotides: TGTGCCAGCAGTGAAGGGGGTAACTACGAGCAGTACTTC. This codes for CASSEGGNYEQYF.

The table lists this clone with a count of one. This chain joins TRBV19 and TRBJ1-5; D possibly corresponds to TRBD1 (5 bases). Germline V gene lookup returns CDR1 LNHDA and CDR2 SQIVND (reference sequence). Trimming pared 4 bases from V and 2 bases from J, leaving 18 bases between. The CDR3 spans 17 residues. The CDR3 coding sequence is TGTGCCAGTAGTACCCAAAGTTGGGGCGGCGGCAATCAGCCCCAGCATTTT. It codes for CASSTQSWGGGNQPQHF.

The CDR3 DNA follows: TGTGCCAGCAGTGCACGGACAGCGAACACCGGGGAGCTGTTTTTT. This codes for CASSARTANTGELFF. The rearrangement links TRBV25-1 to TRBJ2-2; the D gene is possibly TRBD1 (6 bases). V dropped 4 bases and J dropped 0 bases, with 9 bases sitting between them. The CDR3 spans 15 residues. The germline V gene encodes CDR1 MGHDK and CDR2 SYGVNS.

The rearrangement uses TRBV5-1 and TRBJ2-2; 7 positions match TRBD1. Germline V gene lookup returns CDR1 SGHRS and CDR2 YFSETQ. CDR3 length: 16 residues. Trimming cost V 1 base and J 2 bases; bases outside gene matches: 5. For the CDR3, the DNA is TGCGCCAGCAGCTTGCGGACAGGCCCTAACACCGGGGAGCTGTTTTTT. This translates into CASSLRTGPNTGELFF.

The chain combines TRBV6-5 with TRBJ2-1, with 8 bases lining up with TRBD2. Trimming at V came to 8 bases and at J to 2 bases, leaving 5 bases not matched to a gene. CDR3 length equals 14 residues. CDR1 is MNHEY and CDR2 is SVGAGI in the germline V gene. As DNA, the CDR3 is TGTGCCAGCGGGGAAGCGGGGGCCTACAATGAGCAGTTCTTC. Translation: CASGEAGAYNEQFF.

The CDR3 is CASSDTGPNQPQHF. In nucleotides, the CDR3 is TGCGCCAGCAGTGACACCGGCCCCAATCAGCCCCAGCATTTT. The chain is built from TRBV10-2 and TRBJ1-5, with no clear D. This CDR3 is 14 amino acids long. Germline assignment: CDR1 WSHSY and CDR2 SAAADI. Trimming shortened V by 3 bases and J by 3 bases, and 9 bases separated the two germline ends.

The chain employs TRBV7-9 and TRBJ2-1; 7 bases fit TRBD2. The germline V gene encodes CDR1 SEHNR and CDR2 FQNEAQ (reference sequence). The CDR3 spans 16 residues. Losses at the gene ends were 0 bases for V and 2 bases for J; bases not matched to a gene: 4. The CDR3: CASSLAGGSAYNEQFF. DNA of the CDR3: TGTGCCAGCAGCTTAGCGGGCGGGAGCGCCTACAATGAGCAGTTCTTC.

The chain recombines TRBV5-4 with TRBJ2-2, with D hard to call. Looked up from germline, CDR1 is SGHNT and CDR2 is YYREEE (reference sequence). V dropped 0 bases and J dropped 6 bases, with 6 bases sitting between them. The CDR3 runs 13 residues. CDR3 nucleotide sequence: TGTGCCAGCAGCTTGGGGGGTCCCGGGGAGCTGTTTTTT. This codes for CASSLGGPGELFF.

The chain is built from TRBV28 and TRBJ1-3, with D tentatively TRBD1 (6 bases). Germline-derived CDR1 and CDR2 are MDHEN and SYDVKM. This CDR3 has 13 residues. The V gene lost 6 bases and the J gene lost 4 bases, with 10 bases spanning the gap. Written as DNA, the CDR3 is TGTGCCAGCAGCGACAGGCAGGGAAACACCATATATTTT. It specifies CASSDRQGNTIYF.

DNA of the CDR3: TGCGCCAGCAGCGGAACCTGGGGATATGGCGGGGAGCTGTTTTTT. Amino acid sequence: CASSGTWGYGGELFF. The chain combines TRBV4-1 with TRBJ2-2; D not certain. Trimming cost V 5 bases and J 7 bases, with 17 bases left between them. The CDR3 sequence is 15 residues long. Germline V gives CDR1 MGHRA, CDR2 YSYEKL.

Written as DNA, the CDR3 is TGTGCCAGCGTGGGGCAGGGGATACACGAGCAGTACTTC. Encoded protein: CASVGQGIHEQYF. V and J are TRBV6-1 and TRBJ2-7; D is perhaps TRBD1 (6 bases). V lost 8 bases and J 5 bases, leaving 16 bases between the germline ends. The CDR3 has 13 amino acids. Germline CDR1 reads MNHNS; CDR2 reads SASEGT.

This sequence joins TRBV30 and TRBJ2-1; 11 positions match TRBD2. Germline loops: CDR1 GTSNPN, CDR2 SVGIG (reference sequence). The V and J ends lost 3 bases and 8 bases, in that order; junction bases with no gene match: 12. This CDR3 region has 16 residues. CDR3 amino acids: CAWRRGSGRASYEQFF. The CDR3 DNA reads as TGTGCCTGGAGGAGGGGTAGCGGGAGGGCCAGCTATGAGCAGTTCTTC.